Each of the 9 T cell receptor beta chains below was sequenced from the same sample in a study of PD-1 blockade in classical Hodgkin lymphoma. Here immunoSEQ multiplex PCR was the method, and the copy in TCRdb shows in-frame clones only, minus some. The table includes 31,000 or so clones, about four fifths detected once. The time point denotes: cycle 4 day 1 (C4D1), after more than five weeks of nivolumab. Every patient relapsed after autologous stem cell transplantation, and brentuximab vedotin exposure varied. The material was peripheral blood mononuclear cells (PBMCs), obtained before the fourth cycle of nivolumab. The receptor source for this set is a human donor with classical Hodgkin lymphoma.

The genes are TRBV13 and TRBJ1-1, with D maybe TRBD1 (5 bases). V lost 1 base and J 0 bases, leaving 9 bases between the germline ends. This CDR3 comprises 15 residues. CDR1 is PRHDT and CDR2 is FYEKMQ in the germline V gene (reference sequence). CDR3: CASSLVIGVNTEAFF. CDR3 in DNA: TGTGCCAGCAGCTTAGTTATAGGGGTGAACACTGAAGCTTTCTTT.

The genes are TRBV7-9 and TRBJ1-4; 9 bases fit TRBD1. The CDR3 totals 18 residues. After removal of 6 bases from V and 0 bases from J, the junction contained 11 bases not matched to a gene. Germline values: CDR1 SEHNR, CDR2 FQNEAQ (reference sequence). CDR3: CASSGRDREFATNEKLFF. CDR3 coding DNA: TGTGCCAGCAGTGGGCGGGACAGGGAATTCGCAACTAATGAAAAACTGTTTTTT.

The V and J genes are TRBV15 and TRBJ1-4; tentatively, D is TRBD1 (5 bases). Germline V gives CDR1 LNHNV, CDR2 YYDKDF (reference sequence). This CDR3 spans 16 amino acids. V was cut by 0 bases and J by 6 bases, with 14 bases left in between. In DNA, the CDR3 is TGTGCCACCAGCAGAGATTCGGGCAGGGCGGATGAAAAACTGTTTTTT. Translating it yields CATSRDSGRADEKLFF.

This chain connects TRBV19 to TRBJ2-4; 7 bases agree with TRBD1. J was trimmed by 0 bases and V by 5 bases; bases with no gene match: 7. Germline CDR1 reads LNHDA; CDR2 reads SQIVND (reference sequence). The CDR3 contains 16 residues. The DNA of the CDR3 is TGTGCCAGTAGTGTGGGGGACAGTCTAGCCAAAAACATTCAGTACTTC. Encoded protein: CASSVGDSLAKNIQYF.

This chain joins TRBV6-6 and TRBJ1-2; D might be TRBD1 (6 bases). The CDR3 runs 15 residues. Germline V CDR1 and CDR2: MNHNY, SVGAGI (reference sequence). V lost 8 bases and J 2 bases, leaving 18 bases between the germline ends. In DNA form, the CDR3 reads TGTGCCAGCTGGGATCGAGGACAGATAAACTATGGCTACACCTTC. It is translated as CASWDRGQINYGYTF.

This clone occurred once. This chain joins TRBV7-2 and TRBJ2-2; D gene unclear. This CDR3 is built from 14 residues. Germline loops: CDR1 SGHTA, CDR2 FQGNSA. The ends were cut back, 3 bases at V and 7 bases at J, with 12 bases in the middle. The CDR3 region has the DNA TGTGCCAGCAGCTTGGCCCCCTCGGGCGGGGAGCTGTTTTTT. This encodes CASSLAPSGGELFF.

The rearrangement links TRBV7-9 to TRBJ2-7; the D is unclear. Trimming shortened V by 5 bases and J by 9 bases, and 14 bases separated the two germline ends. Germline V lookup: CDR1 SEHNR, CDR2 FQNEAQ (reference sequence). CDR3 length equals 12 residues. The CDR3: CASSPMGFAQYV. In nucleotides, the CDR3 is TGTGCCAGCAGCCCCATGGGGTTCGCGCAGTACGTC.

The chain couples TRBV7-8 to TRBJ2-5, with D perhaps matching TRBD1 or TRBD2 (5 bases each). This CDR3 has 17 amino acids. Germline CDR1 SGHVS, CDR2 FQNEAQ. V was shortened by 5 bases and J by 3 bases, with 22 bases between the two germline ends. DNA for the CDR3: TGTGCCAGCAGCCCCTTTCTCCCCCGGGACGGCGAAGAGACCCAGTACTTC. Translated: CASSPFLPRDGEETQYF.

The chain employs TRBV7-2 and TRBJ2-3; unclear D gene. Trimming took 5 bases from V and 6 from J, leaving 18 bases between them. Germline V gene data show CDR1 as SGHTA and CDR2 as FQGNSA. The CDR3 totals 15 residues. CDR3 sequence (DNA): TGTGCCAGCAGCCAACGGGCCCTGCGCGCCGATACGCAGTATTTT. It codes for CASSQRALRADTQYF.